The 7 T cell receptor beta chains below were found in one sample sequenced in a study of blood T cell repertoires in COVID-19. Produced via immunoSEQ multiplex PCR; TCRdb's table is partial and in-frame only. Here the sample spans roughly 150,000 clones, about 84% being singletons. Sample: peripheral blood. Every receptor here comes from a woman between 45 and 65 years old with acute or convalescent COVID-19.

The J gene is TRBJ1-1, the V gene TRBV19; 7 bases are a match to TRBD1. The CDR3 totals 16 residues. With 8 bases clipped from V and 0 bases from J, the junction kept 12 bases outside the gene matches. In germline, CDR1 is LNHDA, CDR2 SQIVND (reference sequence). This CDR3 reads CASYVSGGLVNTEAFF. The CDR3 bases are TGTGCCAGTTACGTCTCAGGGGGGTTGGTGAACACTGAAGCTTTCTTT.

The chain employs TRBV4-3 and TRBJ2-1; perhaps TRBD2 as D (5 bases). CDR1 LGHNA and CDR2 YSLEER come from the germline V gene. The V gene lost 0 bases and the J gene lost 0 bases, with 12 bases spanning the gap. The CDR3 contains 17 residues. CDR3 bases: TGCGCCAGCAGCCAAGATTATCTAGCCGCCTCCTACAATGAGCAGTTCTTC. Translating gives CASSQDYLAASYNEQFF.

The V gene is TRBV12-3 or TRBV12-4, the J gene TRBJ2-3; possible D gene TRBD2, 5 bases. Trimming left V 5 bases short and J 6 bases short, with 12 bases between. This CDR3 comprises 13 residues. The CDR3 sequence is CASSRTALDTQYF. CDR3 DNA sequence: TGTGCCAGCAGTCGGACTGCCTTGGATACGCAGTATTTT.

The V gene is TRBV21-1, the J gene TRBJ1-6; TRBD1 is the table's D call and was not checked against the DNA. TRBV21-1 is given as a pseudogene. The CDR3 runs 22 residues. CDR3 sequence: CASSNLRQGILRFCSYNSPLHF. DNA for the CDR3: TGTGCCAGCAGCAACCTCCGACAGGGAATATTACGATTTTGCTCCTATAATTCACCCCTCCACTTT.

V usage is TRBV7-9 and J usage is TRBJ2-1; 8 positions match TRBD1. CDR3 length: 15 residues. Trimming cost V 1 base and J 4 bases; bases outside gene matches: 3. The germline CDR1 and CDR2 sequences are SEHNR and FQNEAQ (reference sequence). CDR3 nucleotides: TGTGCCAGCAGCTTAGACAGGGGGTCTTACAATGAGCAGTTCTTC. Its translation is CASSLDRGSYNEQFF.

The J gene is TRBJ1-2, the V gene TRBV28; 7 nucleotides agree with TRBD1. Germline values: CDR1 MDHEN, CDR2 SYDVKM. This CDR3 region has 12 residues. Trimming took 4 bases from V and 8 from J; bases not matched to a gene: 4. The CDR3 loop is CASSWDSSGYTF. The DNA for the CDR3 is TGTGCCAGCAGTTGGGACAGCTCGGGCTACACCTTC.

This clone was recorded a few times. CDR3 loop: CASSLAVDSHNEQFF. For the CDR3, the DNA is TGTGCCAGCAGCTTAGCCGTAGACAGCCACAATGAGCAGTTCTTC. This chain connects TRBV7-8 to TRBJ2-1; D possibly corresponds to TRBD1 (5 bases). The length of the CDR3 is 15 residues. Germline values: CDR1 SGHVS, CDR2 FQNEAQ. The V and J ends lost 0 bases and 5 bases respectively, with 11 bases between them. The whole variable domain, remainder taken from reference TRBV7-8 and TRBJ2-1, is GAGVSQSPRYKVAKRGQDVALRCDPISGHVSLFWYQQALGQGPEFLTYFQNEAQLDKSGLPSDRFFAERPEGSVSTLKIQRTQQEDSAVYLCASSLAVDSHNEQFFGPGTRLTVL.